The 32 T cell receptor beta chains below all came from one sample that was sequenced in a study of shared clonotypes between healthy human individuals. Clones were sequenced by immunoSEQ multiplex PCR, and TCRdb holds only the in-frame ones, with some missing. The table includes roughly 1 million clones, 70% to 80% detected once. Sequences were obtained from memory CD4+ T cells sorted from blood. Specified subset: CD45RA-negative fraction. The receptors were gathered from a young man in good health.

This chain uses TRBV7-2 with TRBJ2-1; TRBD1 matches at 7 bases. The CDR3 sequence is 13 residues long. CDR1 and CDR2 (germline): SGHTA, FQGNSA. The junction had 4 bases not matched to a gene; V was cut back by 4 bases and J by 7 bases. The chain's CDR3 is CASSSDRQNEQFF. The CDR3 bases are TGTGCCAGCAGCTCGGACAGGCAAAATGAGCAGTTCTTC.

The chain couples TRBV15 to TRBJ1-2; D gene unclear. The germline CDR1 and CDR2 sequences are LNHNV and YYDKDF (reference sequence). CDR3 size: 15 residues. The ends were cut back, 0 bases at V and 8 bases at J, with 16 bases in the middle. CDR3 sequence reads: CATSRDYGQLSGYTF. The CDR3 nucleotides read TGTGCCACCAGCAGAGATTATGGGCAGCTCTCGGGCTACACCTTC.

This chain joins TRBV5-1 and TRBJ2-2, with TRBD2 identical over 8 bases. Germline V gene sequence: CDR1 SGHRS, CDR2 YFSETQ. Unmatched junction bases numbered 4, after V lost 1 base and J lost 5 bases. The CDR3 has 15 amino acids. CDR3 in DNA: TGCGCCAGCAGCTTGAGCGGGAGTCAAACCGGGGAGCTGTTTTTT. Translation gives CASSLSGSQTGELFF.

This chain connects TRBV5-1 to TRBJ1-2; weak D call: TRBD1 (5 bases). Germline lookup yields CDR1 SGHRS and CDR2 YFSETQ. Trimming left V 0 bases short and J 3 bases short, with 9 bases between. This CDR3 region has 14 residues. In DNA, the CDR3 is TGCGCCAGCAGCTTGGCTTGGGGGGACTATGGCTACACCTTC. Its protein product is CASSLAWGDYGYTF. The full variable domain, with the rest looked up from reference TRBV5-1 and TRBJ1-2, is KAGVTQTPRYLIKTRGQQVTLSCSPISGHRSVSWYQQTPGQGLQFLFEYFSETQRNKGNFPGRFSGRQFSNSRSEMNVSTLELGDSALYLCASSLAWGDYGYTFGSGTRLTVV.

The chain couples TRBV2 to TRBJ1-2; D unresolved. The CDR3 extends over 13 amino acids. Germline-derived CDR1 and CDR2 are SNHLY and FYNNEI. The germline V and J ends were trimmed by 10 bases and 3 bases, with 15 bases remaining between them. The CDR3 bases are TGTGCCACCACTATCCTAGGCGACTATGGCTACACCTTC. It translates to CATTILGDYGYTF.

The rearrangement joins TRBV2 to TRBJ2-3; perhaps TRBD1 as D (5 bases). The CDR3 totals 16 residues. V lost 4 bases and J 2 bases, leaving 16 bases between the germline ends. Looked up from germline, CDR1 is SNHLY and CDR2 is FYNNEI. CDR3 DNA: TGTGCCAGCAGTGGCGGCAGGGCCCCCCACACAGATACGCAGTATTTT. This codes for CASSGGRAPHTDTQYF.

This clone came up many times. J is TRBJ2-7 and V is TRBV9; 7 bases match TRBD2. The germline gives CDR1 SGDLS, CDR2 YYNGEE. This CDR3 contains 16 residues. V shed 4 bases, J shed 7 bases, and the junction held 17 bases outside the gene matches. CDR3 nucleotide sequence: TGTGCCAGCAGCCCCCATGTGACTAGCAGCCGGGAAGAGCAGTACTTC. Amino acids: CASSPHVTSSREEQYF.

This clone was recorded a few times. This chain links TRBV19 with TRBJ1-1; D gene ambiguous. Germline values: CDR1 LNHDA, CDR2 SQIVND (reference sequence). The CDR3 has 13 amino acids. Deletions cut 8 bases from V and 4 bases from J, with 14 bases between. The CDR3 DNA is TGTGCCAGTGGACGCAGTGGGGTCACTGAAGCTTTCTTT. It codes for CASGRSGVTEAFF.

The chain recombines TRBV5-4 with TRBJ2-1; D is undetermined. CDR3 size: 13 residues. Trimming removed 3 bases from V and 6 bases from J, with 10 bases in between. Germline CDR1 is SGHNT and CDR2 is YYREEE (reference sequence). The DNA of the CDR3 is TGTGCCAGCAGCTCCATGTTCCGCAATGAGCAGTTCTTC. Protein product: CASSSMFRNEQFF. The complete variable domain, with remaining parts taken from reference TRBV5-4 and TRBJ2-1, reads ETGVTQSPTHLIKTRGQQVTLRCSSQSGHNTVSWYQQALGQGPQFIFQYYREEENGRGNFPPRFSGLQFPNYSSELNVNALELDDSALYLCASSSMFRNEQFFGPGTRLTVL.

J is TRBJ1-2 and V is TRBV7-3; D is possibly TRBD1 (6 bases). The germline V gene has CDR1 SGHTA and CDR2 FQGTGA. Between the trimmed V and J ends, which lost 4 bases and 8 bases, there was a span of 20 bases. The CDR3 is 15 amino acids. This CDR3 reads CASSSRGDILGGYTF. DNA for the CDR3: TGTGCCAGCAGCTCTCGAGGGGACATCCTTGGCGGCTACACCTTC.

The CDR3 spells CASSYDRALATGGEQYF. CDR3 nucleotide sequence: TGTGCCAGCAGTTATGACAGGGCCCTCGCTACTGGGGGTGAGCAGTACTTC. The rearrangement links TRBV2 to TRBJ2-7, with TRBD1 identical over 7 bases. The CDR3 spans 17 residues. CDR1 and CDR2 (germline): SNHLY, FYNNEI. V shed 5 bases and J 7 bases; nucleotides not matched to a gene: 20. The whole variable domain, remainder taken from reference TRBV2 and TRBJ2-7, is EPEVTQTPSHQVTQMGQEVILRCVPISNHLYFYWYRQILGQKVEFLVSFYNNEISEKSEIFDDQFSVERPDGSNFTLKIRSTKLEDSAMYFCASSYDRALATGGEQYFGPGTRLTVT.

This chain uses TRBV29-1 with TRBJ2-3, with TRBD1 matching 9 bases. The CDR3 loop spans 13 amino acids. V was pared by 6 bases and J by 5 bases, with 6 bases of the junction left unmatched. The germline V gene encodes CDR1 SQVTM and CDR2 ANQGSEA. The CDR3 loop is CSVRTGALDTQYF. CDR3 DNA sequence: TGCAGCGTACGGACAGGGGCCTTAGATACGCAGTATTTT.

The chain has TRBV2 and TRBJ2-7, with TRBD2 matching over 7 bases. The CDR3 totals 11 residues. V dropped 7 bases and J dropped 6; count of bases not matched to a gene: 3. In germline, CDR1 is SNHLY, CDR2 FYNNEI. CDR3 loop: CASKWGGEQYF. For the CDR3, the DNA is TGTGCCAGCAAATGGGGGGGCGAGCAGTACTTC. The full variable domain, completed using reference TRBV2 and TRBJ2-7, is EPEVTQTPSHQVTQMGQEVILRCVPISNHLYFYWYRQILGQKVEFLVSFYNNEISEKSEIFDDQFSVERPDGSNFTLKIRSTKLEDSAMYFCASKWGGEQYFGPGTRLTVT.

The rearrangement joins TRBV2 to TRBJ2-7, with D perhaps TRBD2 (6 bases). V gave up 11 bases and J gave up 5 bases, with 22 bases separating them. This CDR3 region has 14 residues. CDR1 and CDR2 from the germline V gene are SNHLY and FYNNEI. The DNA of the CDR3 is TGTGCCGGAAAAAGCTCGGGGGTGGGGAACGAGCAGTACTTC. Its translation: CAGKSSGVGNEQYF.

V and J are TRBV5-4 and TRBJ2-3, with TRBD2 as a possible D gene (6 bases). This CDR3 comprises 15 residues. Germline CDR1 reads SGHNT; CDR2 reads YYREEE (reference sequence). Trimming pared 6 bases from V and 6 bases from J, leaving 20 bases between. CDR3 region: CASTSWDSFGDTQYF. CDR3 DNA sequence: TGTGCCAGCACTTCGTGGGACTCTTTTGGGGATACGCAGTATTTT.

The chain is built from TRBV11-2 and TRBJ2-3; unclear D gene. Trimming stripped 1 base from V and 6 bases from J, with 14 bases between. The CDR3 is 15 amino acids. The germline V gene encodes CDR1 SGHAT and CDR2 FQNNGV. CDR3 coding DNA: TGTGCCAGCAGCTTAGTCGGGCGGCCCCAGGATACGCAGTATTTT. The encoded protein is CASSLVGRPQDTQYF.

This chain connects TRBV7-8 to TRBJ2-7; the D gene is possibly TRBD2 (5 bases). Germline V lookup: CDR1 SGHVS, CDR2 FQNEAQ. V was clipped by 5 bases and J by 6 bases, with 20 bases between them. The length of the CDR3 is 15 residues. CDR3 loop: CASSLEVRVTAEQYF. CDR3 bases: TGTGCCAGCAGCCTCGAGGTGCGGGTCACCGCCGAGCAGTACTTC.

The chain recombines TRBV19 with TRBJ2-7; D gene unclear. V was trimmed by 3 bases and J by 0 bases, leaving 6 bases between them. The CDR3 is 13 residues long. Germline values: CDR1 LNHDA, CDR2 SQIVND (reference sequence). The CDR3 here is CASSMESSYEQYF. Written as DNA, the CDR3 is TGTGCCAGTAGTATGGAGAGCTCCTACGAGCAGTACTTC.

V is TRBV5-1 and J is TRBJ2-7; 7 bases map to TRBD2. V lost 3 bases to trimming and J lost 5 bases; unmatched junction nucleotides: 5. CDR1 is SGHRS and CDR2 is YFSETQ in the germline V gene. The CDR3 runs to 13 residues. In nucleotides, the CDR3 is TGCGCCAGCAGCTGGGGAGGGAACGACGAGCAGTACTTC. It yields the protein CASSWGGNDEQYF. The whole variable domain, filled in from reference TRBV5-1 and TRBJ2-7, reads KAGVTQTPRYLIKTRGQQVTLSCSPISGHRSVSWYQQTPGQGLQFLFEYFSETQRNKGNFPGRFSGRQFSNSRSEMNVSTLELGDSALYLCASSWGGNDEQYFGPGTRLTVT.

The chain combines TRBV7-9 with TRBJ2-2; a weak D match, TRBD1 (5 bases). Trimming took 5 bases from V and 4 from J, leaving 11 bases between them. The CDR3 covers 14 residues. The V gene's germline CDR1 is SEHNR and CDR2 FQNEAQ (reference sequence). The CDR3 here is CASSQGSSTGELFF. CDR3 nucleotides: TGTGCCAGCAGCCAGGGATCGAGCACCGGGGAGCTGTTTTTT. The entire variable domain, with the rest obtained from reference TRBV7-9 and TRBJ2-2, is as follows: DTGVSQNPRHKITKRGQNVTFRCDPISEHNRLYWYRQTLGQGPEFLTYFQNEAQLEKSRLLSDRFSAERPKGSFSTLEIQRTEQGDSAMYLCASSQGSSTGELFFGEGSRLTVL.

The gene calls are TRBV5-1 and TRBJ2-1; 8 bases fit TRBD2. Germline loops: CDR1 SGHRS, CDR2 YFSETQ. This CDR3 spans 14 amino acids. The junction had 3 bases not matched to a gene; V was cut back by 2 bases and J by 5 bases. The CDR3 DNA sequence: TGCGCCAGCAGCTTAAAGCGGGAGAACAATGAGCAGTTCTTC. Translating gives CASSLKRENNEQFF.

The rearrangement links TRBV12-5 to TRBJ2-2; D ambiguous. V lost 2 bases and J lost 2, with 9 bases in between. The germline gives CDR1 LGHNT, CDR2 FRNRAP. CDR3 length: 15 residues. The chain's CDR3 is CASGLNPGNTGELFF. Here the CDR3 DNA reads TGTGCTAGTGGTTTGAATCCCGGAAACACCGGGGAGCTGTTTTTT.

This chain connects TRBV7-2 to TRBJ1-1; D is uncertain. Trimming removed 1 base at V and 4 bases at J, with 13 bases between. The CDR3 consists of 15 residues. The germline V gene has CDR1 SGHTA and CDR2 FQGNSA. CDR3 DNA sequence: TGTGCCAGCAGCTTAGGGGGATTTTTGGGCACTGAAGCTTTCTTT. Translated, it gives CASSLGGFLGTEAFF. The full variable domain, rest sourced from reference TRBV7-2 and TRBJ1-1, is GAGVSQSPSNKVTEKGKDVELRCDPISGHTALYWYRQSLGQGLEFLIYFQGNSAPDKSGLPSDRFSAERTGGSVSTLTIQRTQQEDSAVYLCASSLGGFLGTEAFFGQGTRLTVV.

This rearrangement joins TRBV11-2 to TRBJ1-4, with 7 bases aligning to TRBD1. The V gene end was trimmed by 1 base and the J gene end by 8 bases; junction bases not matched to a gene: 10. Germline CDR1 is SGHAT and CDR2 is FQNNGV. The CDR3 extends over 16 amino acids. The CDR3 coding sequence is TGTGCCAGCAGCTTAGGAGGTCCAGGGGGAGGCGAAAAACTGTTTTTT. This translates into CASSLGGPGGGEKLFF.

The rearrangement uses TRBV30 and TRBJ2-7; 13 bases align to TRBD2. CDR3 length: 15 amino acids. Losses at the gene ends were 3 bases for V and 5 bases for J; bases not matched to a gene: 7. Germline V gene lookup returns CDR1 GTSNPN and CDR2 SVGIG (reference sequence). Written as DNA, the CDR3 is TGTGCCTGGAGGAGACTAGCGGGAGGCGGGGACGAGCAGTACTTC. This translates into CAWRRLAGGGDEQYF.

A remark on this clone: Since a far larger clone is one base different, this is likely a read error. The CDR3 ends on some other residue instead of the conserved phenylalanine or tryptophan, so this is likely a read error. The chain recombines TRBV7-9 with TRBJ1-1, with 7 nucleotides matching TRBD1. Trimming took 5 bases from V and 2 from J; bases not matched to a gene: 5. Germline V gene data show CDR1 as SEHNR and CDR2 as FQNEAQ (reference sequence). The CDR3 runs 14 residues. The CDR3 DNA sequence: TGTGCCAGCAGCGCCGACAGGGTAAACACTGAAGCTTTCCTT. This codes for CASSADRVNTEAFL.

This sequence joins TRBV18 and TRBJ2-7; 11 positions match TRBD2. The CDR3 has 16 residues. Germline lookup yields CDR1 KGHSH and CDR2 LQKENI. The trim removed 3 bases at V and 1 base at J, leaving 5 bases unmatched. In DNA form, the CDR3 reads TGTGCCAGCTCACCGGAGATAGCGGGAGGGTCCTACGAGCAGTACTTC. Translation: CASSPEIAGGSYEQYF.

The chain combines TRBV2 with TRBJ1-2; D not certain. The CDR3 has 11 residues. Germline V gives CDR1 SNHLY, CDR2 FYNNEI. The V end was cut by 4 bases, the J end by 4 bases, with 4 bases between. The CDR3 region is CASSAVYGYTF. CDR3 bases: TGTGCCAGCAGTGCCGTCTATGGCTACACCTTC.

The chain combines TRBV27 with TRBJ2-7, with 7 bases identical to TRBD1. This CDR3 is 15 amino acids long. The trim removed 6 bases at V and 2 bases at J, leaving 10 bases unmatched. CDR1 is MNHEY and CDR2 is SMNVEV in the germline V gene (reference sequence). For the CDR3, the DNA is TGTGCCAGCAGACCAGACAGGGATTTAACCTACGAGCAGTACTTC. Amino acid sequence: CASRPDRDLTYEQYF.

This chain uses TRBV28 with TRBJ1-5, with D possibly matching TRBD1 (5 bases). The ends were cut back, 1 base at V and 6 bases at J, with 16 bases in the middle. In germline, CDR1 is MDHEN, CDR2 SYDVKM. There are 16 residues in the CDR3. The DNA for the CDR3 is TGTGCCAGCAGTTTATCAGGGAATAGGGGTAGTCAGCCCCAGCATTTT. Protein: CASSLSGNRGSQPQHF. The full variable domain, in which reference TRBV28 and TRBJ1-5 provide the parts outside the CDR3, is DVKVTQSSRYLVKRTGEKVFLECVQDMDHENMFWYRQDPGLGLRLIYFSYDVKMKEKGDIPEGYSVSREKKERFSLILESASTNQTSMYLCASSLSGNRGSQPQHFGDGTRLSIL.

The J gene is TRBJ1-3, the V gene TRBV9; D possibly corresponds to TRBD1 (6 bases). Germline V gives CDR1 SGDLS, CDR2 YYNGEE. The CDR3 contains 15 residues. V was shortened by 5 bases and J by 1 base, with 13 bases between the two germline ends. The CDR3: CASRGGGSSGNTIYF. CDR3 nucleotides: TGTGCCAGCAGGGGTGGGGGCTCGTCTGGAAACACCATATATTTT.

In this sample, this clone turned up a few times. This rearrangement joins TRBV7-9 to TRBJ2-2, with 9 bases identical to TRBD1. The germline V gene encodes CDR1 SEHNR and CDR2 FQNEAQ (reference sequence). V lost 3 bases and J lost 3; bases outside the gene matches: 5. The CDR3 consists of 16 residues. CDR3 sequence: CASSFQRTGDTGELFF. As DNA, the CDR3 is TGTGCCAGCAGCTTTCAAAGGACAGGGGACACCGGGGAGCTGTTTTTT.